This T cell receptor (beta chain) was sequenced for a study of cytomegalovirus exposure and HLA in healthy donors (dated by TCRdb to about 2017). Describing the broader study: An earlier analysis of roughly 610 of the donors reported 250 to 300 Gb of sequence data and 95 million to 140 million unique TCR beta sequences obtained from about 179 million T cells. Roughly 290 gigabases of sequencing data and around 90 million unique TCR sequences made up an early release that covered 500 to 700 HLA-typed donors. Of the roughly 400 genotyped donors, approximately 83% fell in the genetic ancestry cluster associated with self-reported Caucasian donors. The study aimed to test whether signatures of past pathogen exposure could be identified by cataloging public T cell receptors. The T cell repertoires of 550 to 850 subjects were profiled by immunosequencing and related to cytomegalovirus serostatus. A separate validation cohort of 100 to 150 different subjects was used in addition to the approximately 670-subject first cohort. To predict cytomegalovirus infection status, the study combined high-throughput TCR immunosequencing, statistical association of individual TCRs with disease status, and machine learning. A later analysis re-examined previously published TCR beta repertoires from roughly 720 donors and added high-resolution HLA genotyping to investigate patterns of TCR occurrence. The later analysis used no new phenotypic data to find candidate immune exposures, relying instead on TCR beta sequences and their occurrence across donors. To decide whether each TCR beta V gene segment behaved as functional or pseudogenic, an earlier analysis of some 600 of the donors relied on high-throughput TCR beta sequencing. Donor age, sex, ethnicity and CMV serostatus were compiled together with the repertoire data. A later genetic analysis used genome-wide SNP genotypes for about three fifths of the 666 donors, treating that subset as a discovery cohort. All discovery cohort repertoires had been generated using a single sequencing platform. HLA typing covered class I and class II loci at four-digit resolution. Typing coverage varied by locus: about 620-630 donors for A, B, C, DRB1 and DQB1; around 560 for DQA1; some 610 for DPA1; roughly 470 for DPB1. Because of strong linkage in the cohort, a few DR-DQ haplotypes were treated as single units for association and clustering. Across approximately 400 genotyped donors of the cohort, an average of 235,054 unique TCR beta nucleotide sequences per donor were sequenced, and around 20% of those sequences were non-productive.

The cohort comprised some 680 healthy bone marrow donors. Cohort members were all nominally healthy when sampled, although unrecorded immune exposures were likely present. The donor was CMV seronegative and was included in the group of a few hundred seronegative cohort members. A peripheral blood sample was provided by each donor, and peripheral blood mononuclear cells were used for TCR beta sequencing. The Qiagen DNeasy Blood Extraction Kit was used to extract genomic DNA from the blood cell samples. On this clone: This clone's antigen is unknown. No much larger clone exists at a distance of one base, and base qualities are not known.

The library was obtained by the immunoSEQ multiplex PCR assay. A mixture of 60 forward primers for TCR Vbeta segments and 13 reverse primers for TCR Jbeta segments was used in the multiplex PCR. Amplification of the CDR3 region of rearranged TCR beta genes was performed with a multiplex PCR assay on genomic DNA. The amplified TCR beta libraries were sequenced on the Illumina HiSeq System as 87-base-pair reads. For the original study's pipeline: Across the 600 to 700 repertoires, a later analysis counted some 80 million unique TCR beta chains, around 10 million of which were shared by at least two donors. Raw reads were error-corrected and collapsed into unique sequences with a nearest-neighbor algorithm that merged closely related sequences to remove PCR and sequencing errors. V, D and J gene segments were assigned by aligning CDR3 sequences to IMGT reference sequences. For a sequence to be retained, at least a six-nucleotide match to both a V gene segment and a J gene segment was required. Rearrangements were classified as productive when the CDR3 lacked stop codons and remained in frame with V and J, and all other rearrangements were classified as non-productive. Following IMGT convention, CDR3 was defined as the stretch from the second conserved V-encoded cysteine up to the conserved J-encoded phenylalanine. The earlier analysis of about 530 of the donors excluded any sequence lacking an unambiguous match to a single V gene segment. An earlier analysis of 587 of the donors classified V segments as functional when productive rearrangements were above 56.7% and as segregating when the standard deviation between donors was above 5%. A statistical classification framework was built to diagnose cytomegalovirus status from the catalog of TCR beta chain sequences. V and J gene assignment, in a later analysis, came from comparing TCR nucleotide sequences with IMGT/GENE-DB human TR gene sequences. The TCRdist pipeline was used in a later analysis to assign CDR3 sequences and most-parsimonious VDJ recombination scenarios. In a later analysis, each TCR beta chain was defined by its CDR3 amino acid sequence together with its V-gene family, and reads lacking a unique V-gene family were excluded. In a later analysis, several hundred highly shared, low-generation-probability nucleotide sequences were removed to address suspected cross-contamination and a sequencing artifact. In a later analysis, a clonal expansion index for each public chain was calculated from normalized within-repertoire ranks of inferred template counts. In a later analysis, generation probabilities were computed using a VDJ recombination model fitted to out-of-frame rearrangements, and the results were checked against IGoR. In a later analysis, hypergeometric tests were used to score TCR-TCR, TCR-HLA and TCR-CMV co-occurrence, with a repertoire-size bias correction applied to TCR pairs. To estimate false discovery rates, a later analysis permuted the HLA or CMV assignments 20 times. In a later analysis, co-occurring TCRs were grouped using DBSCAN, with TCRdist sequence similarity added in when clustering inside HLA-allele-positive subsets. Co-occurrence clustering excluded repertoires with fewer than 30,000 or more than 120,000 public chains, plus five with anomalous nucleotide sharing. The table comes from immuneACCESS by way of TCRdb, which keeps in-frame sequences with V and J called. Part of the clones is missing from these tables; in studies checked, under half for an unresolved V gene and the rest for unknown reasons. V, J and clone size were drawn from that table, and D and trimming were deduced from the DNA. This sample has about 170,000 clones in its table, and around 77% of those were observed once. About 2.9% of the sample lies in the top ten.

Study-wide findings and limitations: In this cohort, only TCR beta chains were sequenced, and detectable features were limited by the absence of alpha or paired-chain data. Several of the top co-occurrence clusters appeared to be linked to parvovirus B19, influenza, CMV and Epstein-Barr virus, according to a later analysis. In vitro tests confirmed that a few of the cytomegalovirus-associated TCR beta chains recognize cytomegalovirus antigens. In an earlier analysis of about 600 of the donors, most TCR beta V segments appeared in productive rearrangements about 90% or about 30% of the time, broadly matching IMGT annotations. A cluster of highly shared sequence variants was judged likely to be a technical artifact of the sequencing pipeline. HLA typing was unavailable for some donors at each locus, so association tests used only the typed subset. Assigning TCR associations to individual alleles was difficult when HLA alleles, especially DR and DQ, strongly co-occurred. Linkage disequilibrium might explain the correlated functional status among segregating V segments, but an unknown experimental factor could not be excluded. A further reported finding was that TCR beta sequences accurately predicted the HLA-A and HLA-B alleles for most subjects in the first cohort. While some public TCRs were present in many individuals, most TCR sequences turned up only very rarely across donors. Sequencing depth was assumed to be roughly uniform across donors in the presence/absence analyses, though that assumption may not hold. According to a later analysis, most CMV-associated TCR beta chains appeared to be HLA-restricted, and the HLA associations seemed to be driven largely by CMV exposure. Cytomegalovirus status was reported to be diagnosed by the classifier with high specificity and sensitivity in both the original and validation cohorts. Because counts were too low, 15 to 20 rarely observed V segments, including chromosome 9 orphons, were left out of the earlier analysis of 587 of the donors. According to a later genetic analysis, donors in an Asian-associated ancestry cluster had fewer N-insertions in productive TCRs than the approximately 670-donor mean. The study gave a list of under 200 TCR beta chains associated with cytomegalovirus. An association between a missense DCLRE1C variant and V-gene and J-gene trimming of TCR beta chains was found in a later genetic analysis and replicated in an independent cohort. According to the authors, the approach could potentially be generalized to other disease states and immunological phenotypes. The only immune exposure information available for the cohort was CMV serostatus. In a later analysis, HLA-associated TCR beta chains were found to be more clonally expanded and to have lower generation probabilities than equally common non-associated chains. A later analysis associated 16,951 TCR beta sequences with specific HLA alleles at a false discovery rate of 0.05. In a later analysis, the rate of TCR association differed among HLA loci, with DRB1 alleles having the most associated TCRs and HLA-C alleles having the fewest.

The sequenced sample was PBMCs. This clonotype originated in a female donor in good health and CMV-seronegative.

The CDR3 amino acid sequence is: CASSEAGQGGTDTQYF. DNA sequence: TGCGCCAGCAGTGAGGCCGGACAGGGAGGCACAGATACGCAGTATTTT. The sequence joins TRBV10-1 to TRBJ2-3, with 8 junctional bases fitting TRBD1. V loses 2 bases at its end and J loses 1 base; junction bases beyond the gene matches: 5. From the germline V gene (reference sequence), CDR1 is WNHNN and CDR2 is SYGVQD. Reading from cysteine to phenylalanine, the CDR3 counts 16 amino acids. Of all the DNA, just the CDR3 is kept, 48 bases in frame from base 1.